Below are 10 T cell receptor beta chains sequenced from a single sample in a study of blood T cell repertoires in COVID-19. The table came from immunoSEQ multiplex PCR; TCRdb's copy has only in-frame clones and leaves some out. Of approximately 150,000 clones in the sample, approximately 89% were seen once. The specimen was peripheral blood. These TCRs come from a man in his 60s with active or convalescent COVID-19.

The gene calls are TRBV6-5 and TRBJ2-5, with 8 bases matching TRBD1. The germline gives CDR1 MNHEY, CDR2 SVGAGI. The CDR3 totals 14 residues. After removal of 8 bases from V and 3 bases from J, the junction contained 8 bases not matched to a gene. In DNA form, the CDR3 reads TGTGCCAGCTCAGATATGACAGGGGAAGAGACCCAGTACTTC. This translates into CASSDMTGEETQYF.

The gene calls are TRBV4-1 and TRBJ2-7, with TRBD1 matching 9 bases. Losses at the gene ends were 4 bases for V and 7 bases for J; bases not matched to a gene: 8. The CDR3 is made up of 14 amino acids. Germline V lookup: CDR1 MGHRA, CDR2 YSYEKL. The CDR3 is CASSRRTGVGEQYF. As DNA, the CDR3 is TGCGCCAGCAGCCGGCGGACAGGGGTGGGAGAGCAGTACTTC.

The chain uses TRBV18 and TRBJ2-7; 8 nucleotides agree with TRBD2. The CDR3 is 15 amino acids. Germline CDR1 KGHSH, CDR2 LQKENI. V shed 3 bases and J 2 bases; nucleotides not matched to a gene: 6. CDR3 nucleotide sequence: TGTGCCAGCTCACCTTCGGGAGGGCCGGCCTACGAGCAGTACTTC. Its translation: CASSPSGGPAYEQYF.

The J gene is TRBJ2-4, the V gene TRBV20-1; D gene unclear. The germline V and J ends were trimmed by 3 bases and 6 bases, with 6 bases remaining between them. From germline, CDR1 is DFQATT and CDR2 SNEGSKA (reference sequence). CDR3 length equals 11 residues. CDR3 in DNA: TGCAGTGCTAGTTCTGTAAACATTCAGTACTTC. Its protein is CSASSVNIQYF.

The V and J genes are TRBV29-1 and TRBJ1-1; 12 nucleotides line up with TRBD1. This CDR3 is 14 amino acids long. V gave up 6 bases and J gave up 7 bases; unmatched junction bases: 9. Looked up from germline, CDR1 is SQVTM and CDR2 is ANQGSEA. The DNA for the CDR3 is TGCAGCGTGGAGAACCGGGACAGGGGGCTTGAAGCTTTCTTT. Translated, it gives CSVENRDRGLEAFF.

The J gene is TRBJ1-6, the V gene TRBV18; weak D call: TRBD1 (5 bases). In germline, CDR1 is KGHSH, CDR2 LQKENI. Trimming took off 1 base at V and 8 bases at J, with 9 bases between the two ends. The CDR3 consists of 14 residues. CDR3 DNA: TGTGCCAGCTCACCACAGGGGATGGATTCACCCCTCCACTTT. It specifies CASSPQGMDSPLHF.

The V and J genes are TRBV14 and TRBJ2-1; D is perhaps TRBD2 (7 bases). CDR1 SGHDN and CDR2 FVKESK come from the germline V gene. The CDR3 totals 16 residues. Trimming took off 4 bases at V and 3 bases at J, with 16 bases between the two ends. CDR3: CASSPLGAGDYNEQFF. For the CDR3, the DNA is TGTGCCAGCAGCCCATTGGGGGCGGGAGACTACAATGAGCAGTTCTTC.

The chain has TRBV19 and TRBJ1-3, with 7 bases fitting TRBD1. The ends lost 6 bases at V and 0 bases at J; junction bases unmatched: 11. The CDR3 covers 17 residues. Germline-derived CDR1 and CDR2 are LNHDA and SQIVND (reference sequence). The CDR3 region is CASRKGDSGLSGNTIYF. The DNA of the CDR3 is TGTGCCAGTAGGAAGGGGGACAGTGGACTCTCTGGAAACACCATATATTTT.

CDR3 in DNA: TGTGCCAGCAGCTTAGCGGGAGCGGGCACAGATACGCAGTATTTT. This gives the protein CASSLAGAGTDTQYF. The chain uses TRBV11-3 and TRBJ2-3, with D possibly being TRBD2 (6 bases). Germline V gene data show CDR1 as SGHNT and CDR2 as YENEEA. The length of the CDR3 is 15 residues. Trimming stripped 1 base from V and 1 base from J, with 9 bases between.

The CDR3 nucleotides are TGTGCCAGCAGCACCAGACAGGGTATATCGAATCAGCCCCAGCATTTT. This codes for CASSTRQGISNQPQHF. V is TRBV7-2 and J is TRBJ1-5; 7 bases are shared with TRBD1. This CDR3 is built from 16 residues. The germline CDR1 and CDR2 sequences are SGHTA and FQGNSA. Trimming took 5 bases from V and 4 from J; bases not matched to a gene: 11.